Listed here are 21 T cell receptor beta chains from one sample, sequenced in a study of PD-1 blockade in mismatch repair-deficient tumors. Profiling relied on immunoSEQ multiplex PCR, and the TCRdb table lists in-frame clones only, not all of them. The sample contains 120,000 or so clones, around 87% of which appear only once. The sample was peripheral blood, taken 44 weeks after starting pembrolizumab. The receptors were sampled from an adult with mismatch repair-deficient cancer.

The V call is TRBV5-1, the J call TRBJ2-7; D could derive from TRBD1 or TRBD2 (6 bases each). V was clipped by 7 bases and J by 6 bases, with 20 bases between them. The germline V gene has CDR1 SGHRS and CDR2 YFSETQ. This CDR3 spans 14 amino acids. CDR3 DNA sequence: TGCGCCAGCCACTTGGGGGGCGGAGGTACCGAGCAGTACTTC. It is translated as CASHLGGGGTEQYF.

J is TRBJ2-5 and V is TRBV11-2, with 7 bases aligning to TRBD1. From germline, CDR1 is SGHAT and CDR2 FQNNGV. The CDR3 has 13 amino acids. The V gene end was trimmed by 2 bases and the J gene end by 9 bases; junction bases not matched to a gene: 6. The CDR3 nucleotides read TGTGCCAGCAGCTTATTAGGGGGCAAGGCCCAGTACTTC. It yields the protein CASSLLGGKAQYF.

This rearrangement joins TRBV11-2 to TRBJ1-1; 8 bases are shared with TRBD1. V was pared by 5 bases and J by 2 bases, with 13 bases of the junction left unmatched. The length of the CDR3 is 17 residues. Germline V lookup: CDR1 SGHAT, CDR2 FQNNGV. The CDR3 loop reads CASSRGITGGENTEAFF. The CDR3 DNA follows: TGTGCCAGCAGCCGAGGCATAACAGGGGGAGAAAACACTGAAGCTTTCTTT.

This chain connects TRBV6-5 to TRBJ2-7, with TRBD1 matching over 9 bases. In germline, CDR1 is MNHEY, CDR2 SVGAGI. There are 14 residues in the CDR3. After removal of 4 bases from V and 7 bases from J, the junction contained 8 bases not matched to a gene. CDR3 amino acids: CASSSLTGGREQYF. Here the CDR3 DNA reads TGTGCCAGCAGTTCTCTAACAGGGGGCCGAGAGCAGTACTTC.

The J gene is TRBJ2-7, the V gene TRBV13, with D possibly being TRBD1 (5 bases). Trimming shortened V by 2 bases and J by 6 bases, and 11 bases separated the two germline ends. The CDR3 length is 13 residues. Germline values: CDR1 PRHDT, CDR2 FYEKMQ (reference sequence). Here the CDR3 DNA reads TGTGCCAGCAGCTTAAGCAGGGATTCCGAGCAGTACTTC. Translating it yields CASSLSRDSEQYF.

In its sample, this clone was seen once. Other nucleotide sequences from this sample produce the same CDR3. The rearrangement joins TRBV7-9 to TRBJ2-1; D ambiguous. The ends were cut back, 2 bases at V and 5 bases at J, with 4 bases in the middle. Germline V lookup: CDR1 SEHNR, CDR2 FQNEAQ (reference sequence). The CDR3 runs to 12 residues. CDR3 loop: CASSLSNNEQFF. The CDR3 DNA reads TGTGCCAGCAGCTTAAGCAACAATGAGCAGTTCTTC.

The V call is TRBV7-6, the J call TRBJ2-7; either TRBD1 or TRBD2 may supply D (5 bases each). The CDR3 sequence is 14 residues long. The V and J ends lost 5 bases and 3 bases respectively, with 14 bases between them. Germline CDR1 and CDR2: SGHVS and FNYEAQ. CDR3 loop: CASSARGRNYEQYF. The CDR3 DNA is TGTGCCAGCAGCGCCCGGGGACGGAACTACGAGCAGTACTTC.

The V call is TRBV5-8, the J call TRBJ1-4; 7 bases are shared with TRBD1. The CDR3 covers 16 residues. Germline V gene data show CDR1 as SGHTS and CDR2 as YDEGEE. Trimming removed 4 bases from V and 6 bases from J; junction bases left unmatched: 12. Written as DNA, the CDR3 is TGTGCCAGCAGCCCCGGGGCGACAGGGCAGGATGAAAAACTGTTTTTT. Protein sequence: CASSPGATGQDEKLFF. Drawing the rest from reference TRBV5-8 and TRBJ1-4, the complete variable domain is EAGVTQSPTHLIKTRGQQATLRCSPISGHTSVYWYQQALGLGLQFLLWYDEGEERNRGNFPPRFSGRQFPNYSSELNVNALELEDSALYLCASSPGATGQDEKLFFGSGTQLSVL.

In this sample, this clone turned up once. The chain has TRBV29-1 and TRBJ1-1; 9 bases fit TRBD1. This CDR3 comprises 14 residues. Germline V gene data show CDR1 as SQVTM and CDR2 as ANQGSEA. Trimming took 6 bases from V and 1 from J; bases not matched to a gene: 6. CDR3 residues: CSVARGQGNTEAFF. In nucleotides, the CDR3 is TGCAGCGTAGCCCGGGGACAGGGGAACACTGAAGCTTTCTTT.

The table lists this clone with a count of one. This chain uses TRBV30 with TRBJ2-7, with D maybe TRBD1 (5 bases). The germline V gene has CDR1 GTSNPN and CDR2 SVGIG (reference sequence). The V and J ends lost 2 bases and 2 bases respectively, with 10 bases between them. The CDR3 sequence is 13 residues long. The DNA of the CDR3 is TGTGCCTGGAGTCTCCAGGGCCCCTACGAGCAGTACTTC. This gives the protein CAWSLQGPYEQYF.

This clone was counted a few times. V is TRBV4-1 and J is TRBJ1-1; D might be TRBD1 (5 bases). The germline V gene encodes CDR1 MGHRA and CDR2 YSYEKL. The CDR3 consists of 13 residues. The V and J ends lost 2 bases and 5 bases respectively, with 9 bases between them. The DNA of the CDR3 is TGCGCCAGCAGCCAAACAGGTAGGACTGAAGCTTTCTTT. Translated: CASSQTGRTEAFF.

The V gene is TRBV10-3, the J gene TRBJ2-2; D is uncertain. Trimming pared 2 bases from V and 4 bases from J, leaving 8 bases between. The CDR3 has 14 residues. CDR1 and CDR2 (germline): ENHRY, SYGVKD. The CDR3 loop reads CAISELGSTGELFF. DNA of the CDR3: TGTGCCATCAGTGAGCTTGGGTCCACCGGGGAGCTGTTTTTT.

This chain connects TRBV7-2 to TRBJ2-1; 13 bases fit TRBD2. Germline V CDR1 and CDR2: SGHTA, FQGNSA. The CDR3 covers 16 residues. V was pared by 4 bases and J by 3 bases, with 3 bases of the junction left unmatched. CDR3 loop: CASSSRLAGGYNEQFF. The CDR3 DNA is TGTGCCAGCAGCTCGAGACTAGCGGGAGGCTACAATGAGCAGTTCTTC.

CDR3 sequence (DNA): TGTGCCATCAGTGCTCGCCCGCAAGGGTCGGAGACCCAGTACTTC. Amino acids: CAISARPQGSETQYF. The chain couples TRBV10-3 to TRBJ2-5, with no clear D. The V gene's germline CDR1 is ENHRY and CDR2 SYGVKD. Trimming removed 4 bases from V and 5 bases from J, with 17 bases in between. This CDR3 spans 15 amino acids.

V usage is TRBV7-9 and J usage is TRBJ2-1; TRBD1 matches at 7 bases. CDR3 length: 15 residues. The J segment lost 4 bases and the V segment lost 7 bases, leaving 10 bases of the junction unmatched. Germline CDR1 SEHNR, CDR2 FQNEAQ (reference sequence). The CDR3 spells CASIKGAPFYNEQFF. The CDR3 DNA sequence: TGTGCCAGCATCAAGGGGGCACCCTTTTACAATGAGCAGTTCTTC. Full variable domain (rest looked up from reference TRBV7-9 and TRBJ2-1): DTGVSQNPRHKITKRGQNVTFRCDPISEHNRLYWYRQTLGQGPEFLTYFQNEAQLEKSRLLSDRFSAERPKGSFSTLEIQRTEQGDSAMYLCASIKGAPFYNEQFFGPGTRLTVL.

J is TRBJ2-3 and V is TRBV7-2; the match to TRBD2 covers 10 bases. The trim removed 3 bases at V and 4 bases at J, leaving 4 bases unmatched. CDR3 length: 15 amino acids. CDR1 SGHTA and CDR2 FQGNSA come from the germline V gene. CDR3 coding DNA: TGTGCCAGCAGCTTGCTAGCGGGAGCGGCAGATACGCAGTATTTT. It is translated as CASSLLAGAADTQYF.

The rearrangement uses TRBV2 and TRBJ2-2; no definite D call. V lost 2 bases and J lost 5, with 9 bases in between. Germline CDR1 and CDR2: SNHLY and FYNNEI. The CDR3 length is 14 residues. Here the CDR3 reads CASSEIPSTGELFF. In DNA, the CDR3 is TGTGCCAGCAGTGAAATCCCCTCAACCGGGGAGCTGTTTTTT.

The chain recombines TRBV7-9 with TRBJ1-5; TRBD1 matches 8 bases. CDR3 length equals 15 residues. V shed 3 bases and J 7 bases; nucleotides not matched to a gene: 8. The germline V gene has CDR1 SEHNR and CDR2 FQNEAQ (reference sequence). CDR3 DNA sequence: TGTGCCAGCAGCTTCGGCGGACAGGGAGAACAGCCCCAGCATTTT. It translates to CASSFGGQGEQPQHF.

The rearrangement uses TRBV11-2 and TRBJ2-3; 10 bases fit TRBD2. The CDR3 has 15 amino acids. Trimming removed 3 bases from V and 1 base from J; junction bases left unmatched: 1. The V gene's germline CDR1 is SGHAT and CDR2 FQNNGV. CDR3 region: CASSFLAGGTDTQYF. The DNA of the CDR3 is TGTGCCAGCAGCTTTCTAGCGGGAGGCACAGATACGCAGTATTTT.

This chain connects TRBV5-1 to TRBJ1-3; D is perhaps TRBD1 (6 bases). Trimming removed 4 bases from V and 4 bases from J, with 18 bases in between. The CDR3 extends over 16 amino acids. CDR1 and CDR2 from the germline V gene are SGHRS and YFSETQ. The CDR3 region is CASSPNPGQLGNTIYF. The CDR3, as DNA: TGCGCCAGCAGCCCTAATCCCGGACAGCTCGGAAACACCATATATTTT.

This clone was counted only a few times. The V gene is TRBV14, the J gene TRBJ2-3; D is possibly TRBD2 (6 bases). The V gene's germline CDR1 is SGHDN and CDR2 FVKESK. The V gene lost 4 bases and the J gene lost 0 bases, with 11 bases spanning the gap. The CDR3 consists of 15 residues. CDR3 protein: CASSPRLGSTDTQYF. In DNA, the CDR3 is TGTGCCAGCAGCCCCCGACTAGGCAGCACAGATACGCAGTATTTT. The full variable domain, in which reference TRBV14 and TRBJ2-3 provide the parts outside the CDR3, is EAGVTQFPSHSVIEKGQTVTLRCDPISGHDNLYWYRRVMGKEIKFLLHFVKESKQDESGMPNNRFLAERTGGTYSTLKVQPAELEDSGVYFCASSPRLGSTDTQYFGPGTRLTVL.